This entry is about one T cell receptor (beta chain). Its antigen is not known. The V gene lost 2 bases and the J gene lost 0 bases, with 14 bases spanning the gap. The CDR3 has 17 residues. Germline assignment: CDR1 MNHEY and CDR2 SVGEGT. This entry is derived from a study of identical twins. General observations from the study: Beta out-of-frame twin sharing showed a weaker excess. Insertion counts were lower in abundant cord blood beta clonotypes, a trend that memory repertoires did not show.

A universal primer binding site was introduced by template switching. The final cDNA contained unique molecular identifiers. TCRdb reanalysed the 5' RACE reads using MiXCR and keeps one entry per CDR3 protein. The sample holds 450,000 to 600,000 distinct CDR3 sequences, about a fifth seen once. These data are also associated with another study on yellow fever vaccine responses in identical twins.

This clonotype was sampled from a woman between 18 and 30 years old in good health. The chain is built from TRBV6-2 or TRBV6-3 and TRBJ2-1, with D hard to call. Sequencing was done on a sample of CD4+ T cells sorted from blood. Here the CDR3 reads CASSYALLPSSYNEQFF. The CDR3 bases are TGTGCCAGCAGTTACGCTTTACTTCCGAGCTCCTACAATGAGCAGTTCTTC.